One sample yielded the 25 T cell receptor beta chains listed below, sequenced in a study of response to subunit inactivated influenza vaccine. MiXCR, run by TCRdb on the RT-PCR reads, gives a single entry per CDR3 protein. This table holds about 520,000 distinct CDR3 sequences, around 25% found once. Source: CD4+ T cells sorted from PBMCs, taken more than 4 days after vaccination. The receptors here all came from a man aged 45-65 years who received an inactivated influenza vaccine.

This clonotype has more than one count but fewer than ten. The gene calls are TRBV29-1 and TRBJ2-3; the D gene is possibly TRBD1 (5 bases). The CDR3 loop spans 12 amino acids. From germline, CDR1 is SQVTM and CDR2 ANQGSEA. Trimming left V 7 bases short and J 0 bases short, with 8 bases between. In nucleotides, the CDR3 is TGCAGCGCACAGGAAAGCACAGATACGCAGTATTTT. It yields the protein CSAQESTDTQYF.

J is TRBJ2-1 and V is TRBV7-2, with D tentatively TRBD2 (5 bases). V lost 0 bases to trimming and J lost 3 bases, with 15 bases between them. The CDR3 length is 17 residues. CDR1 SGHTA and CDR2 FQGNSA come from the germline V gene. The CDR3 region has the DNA TGTGCCAGCAGCTTAGCTGAAGCGGACCTACTCTACAATGAGCAGTTCTTC. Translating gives CASSLAEADLLYNEQFF.

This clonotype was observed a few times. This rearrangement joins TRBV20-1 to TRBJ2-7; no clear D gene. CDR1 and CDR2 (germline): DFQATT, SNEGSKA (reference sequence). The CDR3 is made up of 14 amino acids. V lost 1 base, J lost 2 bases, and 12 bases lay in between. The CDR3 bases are TGCAGTGCTAGAGTCCCGTTGGGCCCCTACGAGCAGTACTTC. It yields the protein CSARVPLGPYEQYF.

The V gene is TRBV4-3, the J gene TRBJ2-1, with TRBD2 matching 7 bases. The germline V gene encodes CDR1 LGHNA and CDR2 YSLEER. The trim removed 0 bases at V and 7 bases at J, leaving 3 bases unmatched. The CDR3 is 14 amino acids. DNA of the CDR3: TGCGCCAGCAGCCAAGATCGGACTAGGAATGAGCAGTTCTTC. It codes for CASSQDRTRNEQFF.

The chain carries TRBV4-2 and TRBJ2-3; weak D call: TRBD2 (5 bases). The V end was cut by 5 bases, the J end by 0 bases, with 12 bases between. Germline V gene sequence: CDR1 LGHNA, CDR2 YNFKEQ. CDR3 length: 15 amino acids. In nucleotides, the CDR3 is TGTGCCAGCAGCAGCGGACGACTGAGCACAGATACGCAGTATTTT. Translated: CASSSGRLSTDTQYF.

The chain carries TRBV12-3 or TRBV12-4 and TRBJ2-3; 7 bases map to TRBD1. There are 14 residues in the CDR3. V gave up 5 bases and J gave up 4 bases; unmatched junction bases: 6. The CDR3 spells CASSDNRGADTQYF. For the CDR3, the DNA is TGTGCCAGCAGTGACAACAGGGGCGCAGATACGCAGTATTTT.

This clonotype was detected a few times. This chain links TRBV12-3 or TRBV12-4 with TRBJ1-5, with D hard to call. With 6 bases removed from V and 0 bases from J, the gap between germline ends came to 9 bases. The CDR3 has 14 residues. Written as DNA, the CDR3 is TGTGCCAGCAGGGTCACAGCTAGCAATCAGCCCCAGCATTTT. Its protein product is CASRVTASNQPQHF.

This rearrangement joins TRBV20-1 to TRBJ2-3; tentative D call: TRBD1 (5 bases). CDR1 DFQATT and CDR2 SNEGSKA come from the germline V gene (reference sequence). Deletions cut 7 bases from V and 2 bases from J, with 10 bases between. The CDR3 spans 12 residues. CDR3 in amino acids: CSGGSSTDTQYF. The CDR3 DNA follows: TGCAGTGGGGGCTCATCCACAGATACGCAGTATTTT.

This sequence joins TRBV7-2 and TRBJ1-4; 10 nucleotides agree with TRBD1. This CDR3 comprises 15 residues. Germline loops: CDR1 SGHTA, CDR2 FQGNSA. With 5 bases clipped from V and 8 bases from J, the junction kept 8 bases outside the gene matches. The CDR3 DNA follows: TGTGCCAGCAGCCTGGACAGGGGGAGACGCGAAAAACTGTTTTTT. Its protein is CASSLDRGRREKLFF.

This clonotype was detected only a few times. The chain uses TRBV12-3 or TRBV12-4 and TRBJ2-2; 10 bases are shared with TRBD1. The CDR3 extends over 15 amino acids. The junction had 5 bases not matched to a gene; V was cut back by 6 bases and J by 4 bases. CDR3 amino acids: CASSNRDRGTGELFF. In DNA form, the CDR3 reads TGTGCCAGCAGCAACCGGGACAGGGGCACCGGGGAGCTGTTTTTT.

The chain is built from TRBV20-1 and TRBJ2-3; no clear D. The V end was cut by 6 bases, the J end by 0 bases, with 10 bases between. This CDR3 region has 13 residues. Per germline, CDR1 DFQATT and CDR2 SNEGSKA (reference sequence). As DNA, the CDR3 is TGCAGTGCCCCAGCTCTAAGCACAGATACGCAGTATTTT. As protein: CSAPALSTDTQYF.

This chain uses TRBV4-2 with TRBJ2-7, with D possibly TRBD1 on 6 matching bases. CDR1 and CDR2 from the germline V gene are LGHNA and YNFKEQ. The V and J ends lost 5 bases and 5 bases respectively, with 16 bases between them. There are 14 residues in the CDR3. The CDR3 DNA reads TGTGCCAGCAGCAGGTTGACAGGTCCGAACGAGCAGTACTTC. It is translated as CASSRLTGPNEQYF.

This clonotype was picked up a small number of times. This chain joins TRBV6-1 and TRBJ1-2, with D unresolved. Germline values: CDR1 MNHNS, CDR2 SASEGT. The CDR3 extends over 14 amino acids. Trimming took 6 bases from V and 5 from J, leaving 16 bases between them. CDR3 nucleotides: TGTGCCAGCAGGGGAGGGAGCGGGCGTTATGGCTACACCTTC. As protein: CASRGGSGRYGYTF.

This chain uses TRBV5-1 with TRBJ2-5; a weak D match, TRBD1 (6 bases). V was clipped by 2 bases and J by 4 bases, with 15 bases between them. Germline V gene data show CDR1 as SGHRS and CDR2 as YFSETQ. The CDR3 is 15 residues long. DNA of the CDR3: TGCGCCAGCAGCTTAGGGACAACTTCGGGAGAGACCCAGTACTTC. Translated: CASSLGTTSGETQYF.

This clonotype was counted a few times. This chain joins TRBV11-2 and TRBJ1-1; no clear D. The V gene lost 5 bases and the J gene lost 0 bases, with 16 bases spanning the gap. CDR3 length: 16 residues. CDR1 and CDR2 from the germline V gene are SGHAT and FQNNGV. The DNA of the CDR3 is TGTGCCAGCAGCCCTACCCGGACGACAATGAACACTGAAGCTTTCTTT. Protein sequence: CASSPTRTTMNTEAFF. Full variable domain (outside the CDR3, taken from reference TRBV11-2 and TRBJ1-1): EAGVAQSPRYKIIEKRQSVAFWCNPISGHATLYWYQQILGQGPKLLIQFQNNGVVDDSQLPKDRFSAERLKGVDSTLKIQPAKLEDSAVYLCASSPTRTTMNTEAFFGQGTRLTVV.

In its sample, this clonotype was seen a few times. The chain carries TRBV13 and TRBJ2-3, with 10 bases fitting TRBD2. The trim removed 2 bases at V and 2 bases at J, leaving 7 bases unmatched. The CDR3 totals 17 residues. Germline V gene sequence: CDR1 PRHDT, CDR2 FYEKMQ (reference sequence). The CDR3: CASSLSALAGVTDTQYF. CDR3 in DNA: TGTGCCAGCAGCTTAAGCGCCCTAGCGGGGGTCACAGATACGCAGTATTTT.

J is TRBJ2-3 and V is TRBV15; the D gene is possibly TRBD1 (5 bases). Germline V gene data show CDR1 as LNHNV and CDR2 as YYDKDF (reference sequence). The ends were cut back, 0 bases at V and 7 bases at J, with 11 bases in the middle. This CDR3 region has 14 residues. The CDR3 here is CATSRDAGPYTQYF. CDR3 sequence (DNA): TGTGCCACCAGCAGAGATGCAGGGCCATATACGCAGTATTTT.

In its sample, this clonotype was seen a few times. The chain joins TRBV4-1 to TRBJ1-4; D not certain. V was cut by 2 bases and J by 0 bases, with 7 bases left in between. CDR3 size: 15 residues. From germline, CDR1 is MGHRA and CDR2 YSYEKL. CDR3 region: CASSQFRATNEKLFF. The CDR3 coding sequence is TGCGCCAGCAGCCAATTTAGGGCAACTAATGAAAAACTGTTTTTT.

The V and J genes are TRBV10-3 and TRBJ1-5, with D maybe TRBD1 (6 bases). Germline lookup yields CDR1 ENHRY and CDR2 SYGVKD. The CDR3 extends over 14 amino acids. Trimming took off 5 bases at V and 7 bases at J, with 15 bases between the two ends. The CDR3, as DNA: TGTGCCATCAGTCCGGGACACACCCAGCAGCCCCAGCATTTT. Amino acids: CAISPGHTQQPQHF.

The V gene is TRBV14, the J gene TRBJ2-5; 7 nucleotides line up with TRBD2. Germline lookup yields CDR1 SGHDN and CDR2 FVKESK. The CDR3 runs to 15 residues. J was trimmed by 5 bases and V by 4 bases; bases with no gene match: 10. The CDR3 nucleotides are TGTGCCAGCAGCCGGATGGCGGGAGTGGGGGAGACCCAGTACTTC. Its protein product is CASSRMAGVGETQYF.

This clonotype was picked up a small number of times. The chain's CDR3 is CASSHRGSGANVLTF. The CDR3 coding sequence is TGTGCCAGCAGCCATCGCGGGTCTGGGGCCAACGTCCTGACTTTC. The rearrangement links TRBV7-8 to TRBJ2-6; tentative D call: TRBD2 (5 bases). Between the trimmed V and J ends, which lost 5 bases and 1 base, there was a span of 9 bases. The CDR3 is 15 amino acids. Germline CDR1 is SGHVS and CDR2 is FQNEAQ.

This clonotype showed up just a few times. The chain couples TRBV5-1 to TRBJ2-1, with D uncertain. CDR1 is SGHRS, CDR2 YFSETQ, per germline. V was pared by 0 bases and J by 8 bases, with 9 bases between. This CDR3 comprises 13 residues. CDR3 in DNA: TGCGCCAGCAGCTTGGTGCAGCGCGATGAGCAGTTCTTC. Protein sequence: CASSLVQRDEQFF.

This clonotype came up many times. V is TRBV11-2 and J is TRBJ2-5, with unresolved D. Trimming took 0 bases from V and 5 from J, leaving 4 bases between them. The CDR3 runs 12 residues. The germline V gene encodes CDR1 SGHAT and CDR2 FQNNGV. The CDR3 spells CASSLDLETQYF. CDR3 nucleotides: TGTGCCAGCAGCTTAGATCTGGAGACCCAGTACTTC.

CDR3 in amino acids: CAIRGQTYEQYF. CDR3 DNA sequence: TGTGCCATCAGGGGACAGACCTACGAGCAGTACTTC. This rearrangement joins TRBV10-3 to TRBJ2-7; 7 bases agree with TRBD1. From germline, CDR1 is ENHRY and CDR2 SYGVKD. The CDR3 loop spans 12 amino acids. V shed 6 bases, J shed 2 bases, and the junction held 1 base outside the gene matches.

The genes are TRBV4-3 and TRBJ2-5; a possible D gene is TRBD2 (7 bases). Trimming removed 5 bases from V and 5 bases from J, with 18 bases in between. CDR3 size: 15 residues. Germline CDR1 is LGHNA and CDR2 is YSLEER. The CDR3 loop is CASSYQDRGGETQYF. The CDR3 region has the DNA TGCGCCAGCAGCTACCAAGATAGGGGGGGGGAGACCCAGTACTTC.